This T cell receptor (beta chain) was recovered during a study of cytomegalovirus exposure and HLA in healthy donors. The PCR ran on 60 Vbeta and 13 Jbeta primers. Here immunoSEQ multiplex PCR was the method, and the copy in TCRdb shows in-frame clones only, minus some. The data show fewer than 200,000 clones, with around 86% seen just once and 1.6% held by the top ten. This clone was seen only once. The length of the CDR3 is 11 residues. CDR1 is DFQATT, CDR2 SNEGSKA, per germline (reference sequence). Trimming removed 6 bases from V and 4 bases from J, with 9 bases in between. This sequence joins TRBV20-1 and TRBJ1-1, with unresolved D. The clonotype originates from a man over 45 in good health and CMV-seronegative. The sequenced sample was PBMCs. CDR3 protein: CSASPFTEAFF. The CDR3 DNA follows: TGCAGTGCGTCCCCGTTCACTGAAGCTTTCTTT.